This T cell receptor (beta chain) was recorded in a study of shared clonotypes between healthy human individuals. General study results and limits: Clonotype sharing among the donors was expected to vary with sequencing depth.

The CDR3 length is 16 residues. V lost 0 bases, J lost 4 bases, and 6 bases stayed unmatched. The germline V gene encodes CDR1 SGHNT and CDR2 YYREEE (reference sequence). Authors' analysis steps: Filtering differed for immunoSEQ, which gave only junction sequences without quality scores. Clones were read by immunoSEQ multiplex PCR, and TCRdb kept only the in-frame ones, dropping some. V and J calls and clone size are copied from that table; D and trimming were computed from the DNA. Found here are 450,000 to 500,000 clones, 78% of them singletons; the top ten hold around 11%. With regard to this clone: What it binds is unknown.

The unsorted samples took approximately 98 million PBMCs to get genomic DNA. The rearrangement links TRBV5-4 to TRBJ2-5; 10 bases fit TRBD2. The sample taken for sequencing was PBMCs. The sequence was obtained from a woman aged 40 to 55 in good health. Some clones in this sample may be carry-over from other donors' samples. The CDR3 protein is CASSLADLAGAETQYF. DNA of the CDR3: TGTGCCAGCAGCTTGGCCGATCTAGCGGGAGCAGAGACCCAGTACTTC. The full variable domain, rest sourced from reference TRBV5-4 and TRBJ2-5, is ETGVTQSPTHLIKTRGQQVTLRCSSQSGHNTVSWYQQALGQGPQFIFQYYREEENGRGNFPPRFSGLQFPNYSSELNVNALELDDSALYLCASSLADLAGAETQYFGPGTRLLVL.